This TCR beta chain emerged from a study of PD-1 blockade in classical Hodgkin lymphoma. Study context: The patients were dosed with nivolumab 3 mg/kg, infused intravenously every 2 weeks.

Repertoires were generated with immunoSEQ multiplex PCR, while TCRdb's copy carries only in-frame clones and drops some. The sample has more than 90,000 clones, roughly four fifths seen once. On this clone itself: Its antigen remains unidentified.

Study-wide results and caveats: Partial responders and progressors had significantly lower baseline TCR diversity. Why the repertoires differ is still unclear, perhaps disease activity or prior therapy. When set against healthy donors, newly diagnosed patients were reported to show lower baseline TCR diversity.

Brentuximab vedotin exposure varied, and every patient relapsed after autologous stem cell transplantation. CDR3 length equals 16 residues. Germline V gene sequence: CDR1 MDHEN, CDR2 SYDVKM. The V segment lost 8 bases and the J segment 5 bases; nucleotides outside the gene matches: 18. The sample in question was peripheral blood mononuclear cells (PBMCs), obtained before the second cycle of nivolumab. This sequence joins TRBV28 and TRBJ2-7; 7 positions match TRBD1. The receptor's source is a human donor with classical Hodgkin lymphoma. This chain's CDR3 is CASAAGRGQGPHEQYF. The CDR3 region has the DNA TGTGCCAGCGCGGCTGGAAGGGGGCAGGGACCCCACGAGCAGTACTTC. The whole variable domain, filled in from reference TRBV28 and TRBJ2-7, reads DVKVTQSSRYLVKRTGEKVFLECVQDMDHENMFWYRQDPGLGLRLIYFSYDVKMKEKGDIPEGYSVSREKKERFSLILESASTNQTSMYLCASAAGRGQGPHEQYFGPGTRLTVT.